Following are 4 T cell receptor beta chains from one sample sequenced in a study of CD8+ T cells in alopecia areata. cDNA prepared by RNA extraction and subsequent reverse transcription served as the template for sequencing. Using immunoSEQ multiplex PCR, the repertoire was profiled, and TCRdb retains in-frame clones only, with some absent. The sample shows over 100,000 clones, none of them appearing just once. Source material: lesional skin. The receptor source for this set is a C3H/HeJ mouse with alopecia areata. MHC haplotype of the mouse line: H2-k.

Points on this clone: Genes here carry mouse names. The CDR3 end is not reached by the read, which stops 4 residues before it; the germline J gene fills it in. The gene calls are TRBV19 and TRBJ2-3, with D unclear. The CDR3 is 12 amino acids. Trimming pared 4 bases from V and 4 bases from J, leaving 7 bases between. Germline V gene data show CDR1 as FNHDT and CDR2 as SITEND (reference sequence). This CDR3 is CASSPRTETLYF. The covered CDR3 bases are TGTGCCAGCAGTCCCAGGACAGAA. The full variable domain, in which reference TRBV19 and TRBJ2-3 provide the parts outside the CDR3, is GGIITQTPKFLIGQEGQKLTLKCQQNFNHDTMYWYRQDSGKGLRLIYYSITENDLQKGDLSEGYDASREKKSSFSLTVTSAQKNEMAVFLCASSPRTETLYFGSGTRLTVL.

Ten or more counts support this clone. Genes and germline come from the mouse. Read coverage stops 4 residues before the CDR3 terminus; the germline J gene supplies the remainder. V gene TRBV1 combines with J gene TRBJ1-2, with 8 nucleotides matching TRBD1. V lost 0 bases, J lost 2 bases, and 2 bases stayed unmatched. There are 15 residues in the CDR3. The germline V gene has CDR1 NSQYPW and CDR2 LRSPGD (reference sequence). This CDR3 reads CTCSADQGANSDYTF. The covered CDR3 bases are TGCACCTGCAGTGCAGACCAGGGGGCGAACTCC. Using reference TRBV1 and TRBJ1-2 for the parts outside the CDR3, the full variable domain is VTLLEQNPRWRLVPRGQAVNLRCILKNSQYPWMSWYQQDLQKQLQWLFTLRSPGDKEVKSLPGADYLATRVTDTELRLQVANMSQGRTLYCTCSADQGANSDYTFGSGTRLLVI.

Remarks on this clone: Gene names are mouse gene names. The read terminates 4 residues ahead of where the CDR3 ends, so the germline J gene completes it. The chain recombines TRBV13-2 with TRBJ2-1; 12 bases are a match to TRBD2. J lost 6 bases, V lost 2 bases, and 3 bases had no gene match. Germline CDR1 is NNHNN and CDR2 is SYGAGS (reference sequence). CDR3 length equals 15 residues. The sequenced CDR3 bases are TGTGCCAGCGGTGAAAGACTGGGGGGGCTTGCT. It is translated as CASGERLGGLA. The whole CDR3 is CASGERLGGLAEQFF.

This clone has only a few counts. Gene and germline names: mouse. The read finishes 4 residues shy of the CDR3 end, and the germline J gene is used to complete it. The chain combines TRBV13-3 with TRBJ2-2; D may be TRBD1 (5 bases). V was cut by 1 base and J by 3 bases, with 7 bases left in between. CDR3 size: 14 residues. Looked up from germline, CDR1 is NNHDY and CDR2 is SYVADS. CDR3 DNA, as far as it was read: TGTGCCAGCAGTGATAGGGGTTACACCGGG. It specifies CASSDRGYTG. The CDR3 in its entirety is CASSDRGYTGQLYF.